Below are 30 T cell receptor beta chains sequenced from a single sample in a study of shared clonotypes between healthy human individuals. This table comes from immunoSEQ multiplex PCR, and its TCRdb copy is limited to in-frame clones, with some not included. In the table there are 550,000 to 850,000 clones, 72% of which are singletons. The sample taken for sequencing was memory CD4+ T cells sorted from blood. Subset here: CD45RA-negative fraction. Source of these receptors: a woman aged 30 to 39 in good health.

Comment on this clone: Because the CDR3 is missing its conserved closing phenylalanine or tryptophan, this is likely a read error. CDR3 sequence (DNA): TGTGCCAGCAGCTCCCGGTCGGTTATGGCGGGAGGGCCTGAGCAGTACTCC. Protein sequence: CASSSRSVMAGGPEQYS. The chain recombines TRBV5-5 with TRBJ2-7; 9 nucleotides agree with TRBD2. V lost 3 bases, J lost 7 bases, and 17 bases stayed unmatched. CDR1 and CDR2 (germline): SGHKS, YYEKEE (reference sequence). This CDR3 contains 17 residues.

The chain links TRBV6-5 to TRBJ2-7, with a tentative D call TRBD1 (6 bases). V lost 2 bases and J 1 base, leaving 12 bases between the germline ends. The CDR3 extends over 15 amino acids. Germline V gene sequence: CDR1 MNHEY, CDR2 SVGAGI. The CDR3 spells CASSYQWDTSYEQYF. CDR3 nucleotides: TGTGCCAGCAGTTACCAGTGGGACACTTCCTACGAGCAGTACTTC.

This chain uses TRBV5-4 with TRBJ1-2; 8 nucleotides line up with TRBD1. The germline V gene encodes CDR1 SGHNT and CDR2 YYREEE (reference sequence). The CDR3 has 14 residues. The V gene end was trimmed by 1 base and the J gene end by 5 bases; junction bases not matched to a gene: 4. CDR3 sequence: CASSLPGGVYGYTF. CDR3 nucleotide sequence: TGTGCCAGCAGCTTGCCAGGGGGCGTGTATGGCTACACCTTC.

The J gene is TRBJ1-4, the V gene TRBV29-1; D might be TRBD1 (6 bases). This CDR3 has 13 residues. Germline CDR1 is SQVTM and CDR2 is ANQGSEA. V was trimmed by 7 bases and J by 5 bases, leaving 14 bases between them. The CDR3 region is CSAKGGLNEKLFF. The CDR3 DNA follows: TGCAGCGCCAAGGGGGGCCTCAATGAAAAACTGTTTTTT.

This clone showed up just a few times. The same CDR3 is also encoded by other DNA sequences in this sample. The chain uses TRBV28 and TRBJ2-6; D unclear. Germline loops: CDR1 MDHEN, CDR2 SYDVKM. The CDR3 spans 14 residues. Trimming cost V 5 bases and J 2 bases, with 7 bases left between them. The CDR3 protein is CASSRLPGANVLTF. The CDR3 nucleotides are TGTGCCAGCAGTCGACTGCCTGGGGCCAACGTCCTGACTTTC. The full variable domain, with the rest looked up from reference TRBV28 and TRBJ2-6, is DVKVTQSSRYLVKRTGEKVFLECVQDMDHENMFWYRQDPGLGLRLIYFSYDVKMKEKGDIPEGYSVSREKKERFSLILESASTNQTSMYLCASSRLPGANVLTFGAGSRLTVL.

This chain joins TRBV7-9 and TRBJ2-1; no clear D. Trimming pared 7 bases from V and 4 bases from J, leaving 14 bases between. CDR3 length: 14 residues. CDR1 is SEHNR, CDR2 FQNEAQ, per germline (reference sequence). The CDR3 nucleotides read TGTGCCAGCACCCTGAGTCGGCAGTACAATGAGCAGTTCTTC. It translates to CASTLSRQYNEQFF.

CDR3 nucleotides: TGCGCCAGCAGCGGAGTCCGGGACAATGGCTACACCTTC. Its translation is CASSGVRDNGYTF. This sequence joins TRBV5-1 and TRBJ1-2, with D maybe TRBD1 (6 bases). This CDR3 contains 13 residues. The germline gives CDR1 SGHRS, CDR2 YFSETQ. The V end was cut by 4 bases, the J end by 6 bases, with 13 bases between.

The V call is TRBV5-5, the J call TRBJ2-3, with no clear D. Per the germline V gene, CDR1 is SGHKS and CDR2 is YYEKEE (reference sequence). V shed 4 bases and J shed 0 bases, with 6 bases lying between them. This CDR3 is built from 13 residues. The CDR3 sequence is CASSGLSTDTQYF. CDR3 DNA: TGTGCCAGCAGCGGATTAAGCACAGATACGCAGTATTTT.

This chain connects TRBV9 to TRBJ1-6; unclear D gene. Trimming removed 3 bases at V and 7 bases at J, with 11 bases between. The CDR3 consists of 14 residues. The germline CDR1 and CDR2 sequences are SGDLS and YYNGEE. The CDR3 DNA sequence: TGTGCCAGCAGCGCGACGGGTGGAAATTCACCCCTCCACTTT. It encodes CASSATGGNSPLHF.

The chain links TRBV30 to TRBJ1-3; D call uncertain. V lost 2 bases and J 1 base, leaving 9 bases between the germline ends. This CDR3 is 14 amino acids long. The germline V gene encodes CDR1 GTSNPN and CDR2 SVGIG (reference sequence). The CDR3 nucleotides are TGTGCCTGGAGTCTGCAGCTATCTGGAAACACCATATATTTT. As protein: CAWSLQLSGNTIYF.

The V call is TRBV4-1, the J call TRBJ2-1, with 9 bases that match TRBD2. CDR3 size: 17 residues. Trimming at V came to 3 bases and at J to 2 bases, leaving 8 bases not matched to a gene. CDR1 is MGHRA and CDR2 is YSYEKL in the germline V gene. The CDR3 sequence: CASSHAIAGAAYNEQFF. In DNA, the CDR3 is TGCGCCAGCAGCCACGCAATAGCGGGAGCAGCCTACAATGAGCAGTTCTTC.

The chain recombines TRBV11-2 with TRBJ2-5, with TRBD1 identical over 7 bases. This CDR3 is built from 15 residues. Germline-derived CDR1 and CDR2 are SGHAT and FQNNGV. The ends lost 5 bases at V and 4 bases at J; junction bases unmatched: 10. CDR3 DNA: TGTGCCAGCAGCCCAGGACAGGTTCCACGAGAGACCCAGTACTTC. As protein: CASSPGQVPRETQYF.

This clone was seen repeatedly, ten times or more. The V gene is TRBV5-1, the J gene TRBJ1-4; 8 positions match TRBD1. V trimming: 0 bases; J trimming: 3 bases; junction bases outside the gene matches: 1. Germline lookup yields CDR1 SGHRS and CDR2 YFSETQ. The CDR3 loop spans 15 amino acids. CDR3 residues: CASSLEQGANEKLFF. Here the CDR3 DNA reads TGCGCCAGCAGCTTGGAACAGGGGGCTAATGAAAAACTGTTTTTT.

The genes are TRBV6-1 and TRBJ1-1; 7 nucleotides match TRBD1. Looked up from germline, CDR1 is MNHNS and CDR2 is SASEGT. The CDR3 spans 13 residues. Trimming cost V 6 bases and J 5 bases; bases outside gene matches: 6. In nucleotides, the CDR3 is TGTGCCAGCAGCGTCAGGGGGACAACTGAAGCTTTCTTT. This sequence encodes CASSVRGTTEAFF.

The chain uses TRBV5-1 and TRBJ2-4; tentatively, D is TRBD1 (5 bases). The length of the CDR3 is 15 residues. The V end lost 2 bases, the J end lost 1 base, and 10 bases lay between the germline ends. Per the germline V gene, CDR1 is SGHRS and CDR2 is YFSETQ. The CDR3 DNA reads as TGCGCCAGCAGCTTTGTGGCAGGGGCCAAAAACATTCAGTACTTC. Translated: CASSFVAGAKNIQYF. The complete variable domain, with remaining parts taken from reference TRBV5-1 and TRBJ2-4, reads KAGVTQTPRYLIKTRGQQVTLSCSPISGHRSVSWYQQTPGQGLQFLFEYFSETQRNKGNFPGRFSGRQFSNSRSEMNVSTLELGDSALYLCASSFVAGAKNIQYFGAGTRLSVL.

The chain uses TRBV7-2 and TRBJ2-3; no clear D. The CDR3 sequence is 14 residues long. Trimming removed 7 bases from V and 2 bases from J, with 13 bases in between. From germline, CDR1 is SGHTA and CDR2 FQGNSA. The chain's CDR3 is CASTPRAATDTQYF. CDR3 in DNA: TGTGCCAGCACCCCTCGCGCGGCCACAGATACGCAGTATTTT.

Note on this clone: This same CDR3 is encoded by further DNA sequences in the sample. This sequence joins TRBV5-1 and TRBJ2-7, with TRBD2 matching 10 bases. Germline assignment: CDR1 SGHRS and CDR2 YFSETQ. This CDR3 spans 14 amino acids. V shed 2 bases, J shed 2 bases, and the junction held 1 base outside the gene matches. This chain's CDR3 is CASSLTSGAYEQYF. CDR3 coding DNA: TGCGCCAGCAGCTTAACTAGCGGGGCCTACGAGCAGTACTTC.

The V call is TRBV11-1, the J call TRBJ2-3; 7 bases fit TRBD2. CDR1 and CDR2 (germline): SGHAT, FQDESV (reference sequence). The V gene end was trimmed by 5 bases and the J gene end by 2 bases; junction bases not matched to a gene: 4. The CDR3 is 14 residues long. The CDR3 loop reads CASSTGLTTDTQYF. The DNA for the CDR3 is TGTGCCAGCAGCACGGGACTAACCACAGATACGCAGTATTTT. Complete variable domain (other parts from reference TRBV11-1 and TRBJ2-3): EAEVAQSPRYKITEKSQAVAFWCDPISGHATLYWYRQILGQGPELLVQFQDESVVDDSQLPKDRFSAERLKGVDSTLKIQPAELGDSAMYLCASSTGLTTDTQYFGPGTRLTVL.

Here the CDR3 DNA reads TGTGCCAGCAGCTTGTCGGGGACAAATCAGCCCCAGCATTTT. Amino acids: CASSLSGTNQPQHF. The chain employs TRBV5-5 and TRBJ1-5; possible D gene TRBD1, 6 bases. CDR1 is SGHKS and CDR2 is YYEKEE in the germline V gene (reference sequence). CDR3 length equals 14 residues. V was cut by 1 base and J by 4 bases, with 9 bases left in between.

The chain recombines TRBV30 with TRBJ1-5; 12 bases agree with TRBD1. The CDR3 consists of 15 residues. Per the germline V gene, CDR1 is GTSNPN and CDR2 is SVGIG (reference sequence). J was trimmed by 6 bases and V by 2 bases; bases with no gene match: 5. The CDR3: CAWSRGQGAGQPQHF. CDR3 DNA sequence: TGTGCCTGGAGTAGGGGACAGGGGGCTGGTCAGCCCCAGCATTTT.

Worth noting for this clone: A far bigger clonotype differs at one base, so this is likely a read error. The chain employs TRBV6-1 and TRBJ1-5; no reliable D call. Looked up from germline, CDR1 is MNHNS and CDR2 is SASEGT. Trimming took 4 bases from V and 4 from J, leaving 5 bases between them. The CDR3 contains 12 residues. The CDR3 loop is CASSAGNQPQHF. The CDR3 nucleotides read TGTGCCAGCAGTGCGGGGAATCAGCCCCAGCATTTT.

The sample holds one count of this clone. This rearrangement joins TRBV7-8 to TRBJ2-5; no clear D. This CDR3 has 12 amino acids. The germline V gene has CDR1 SGHVS and CDR2 FQNEAQ. V shed 2 bases and J shed 5 bases, with 6 bases lying between them. Written as DNA, the CDR3 is TGTGCCAGCAGCTTACCCCGGGAGACCCAGTACTTC. This translates into CASSLPRETQYF.

V usage is TRBV29-1 and J usage is TRBJ1-1; TRBD1 matches 8 bases. The CDR3 extends over 13 amino acids. Germline lookup yields CDR1 SQVTM and CDR2 ANQGSEA. Trimming at V came to 6 bases and at J to 5 bases, leaving 8 bases not matched to a gene. Here the CDR3 reads CSVLSQGGTEAFF. The CDR3 coding sequence is TGCAGCGTCCTATCACAGGGGGGAACTGAAGCTTTCTTT. Full variable domain (outside the CDR3, taken from reference TRBV29-1 and TRBJ1-1): SAVISQKPSRDICQRGTSLTIQCQVDSQVTMMFWYRQQPGQSLTLIATANQGSEATYESGFVIDKFPISRPNLTFSTLTVSNMSPEDSSIYLCSVLSQGGTEAFFGQGTRLTVV.

The chain combines TRBV28 with TRBJ1-3, with D possibly being TRBD1 (6 bases). V was cut by 4 bases and J by 0 bases, with 10 bases left in between. CDR3 length equals 15 residues. The V gene's germline CDR1 is MDHEN and CDR2 SYDVKM. The DNA of the CDR3 is TGTGCCAGCAGTTCCTGGGACATCTCTGGAAACACCATATATTTT. Translating it yields CASSSWDISGNTIYF.

The chain links TRBV6-1 to TRBJ2-7; D is possibly TRBD1 or TRBD2 (5 bases each). The germline gives CDR1 MNHNS, CDR2 SASEGT. The CDR3 contains 14 residues. V gave up 7 bases and J gave up 2 bases, with 15 bases separating them. CDR3 DNA sequence: TGTGCCAGCACGGGGCCCCAGCGAACCTACGAGCAGTACTTC. Its protein product is CASTGPQRTYEQYF.

Of note for this clone: The sample contains more than one DNA sequence encoding this CDR3. The chain has TRBV10-2 and TRBJ1-1, with D perhaps matching TRBD1 (6 bases). The CDR3 extends over 13 amino acids. CDR1 is WSHSY, CDR2 SAAADI, per germline. Trimming shortened V by 3 bases and J by 1 base, and 6 bases separated the two germline ends. The CDR3 DNA reads as TGCGCCAGCAGTGAACAGGGGAACACTGAAGCTTTCTTT. Its protein product is CASSEQGNTEAFF.

The chain has TRBV4-1 and TRBJ2-7; TRBD2 matches at 8 bases. The germline CDR1 and CDR2 sequences are MGHRA and YSYEKL. The J segment lost 4 bases and the V segment lost 0 bases, leaving 5 bases of the junction unmatched. This CDR3 contains 15 residues. CDR3 protein: CASSQEPSGRYEQYF. CDR3 DNA: TGCGCCAGCAGCCAAGAACCTAGCGGGCGGTACGAGCAGTACTTC.

This clone was detected once. The sample holds other DNA sequences that translate to the same CDR3. The rearrangement links TRBV5-1 to TRBJ1-2; possible D gene TRBD1, 5 bases. Germline CDR1 reads SGHRS; CDR2 reads YFSETQ. Trimming cost V 4 bases and J 4 bases, with 11 bases left between them. This CDR3 has 13 residues. The CDR3 DNA follows: TGCGCCAGCAGCCCTGACGGGGGCTATGGCTACACCTTC. It encodes CASSPDGGYGYTF.

V usage is TRBV6-1 and J usage is TRBJ1-5, with D possibly matching TRBD1 (5 bases). V dropped 4 bases and J dropped 2 bases, with 15 bases sitting between them. The CDR3 loop spans 16 amino acids. Germline CDR1 MNHNS, CDR2 SASEGT. The CDR3 is CASSARDAGGNQPQHF. The CDR3 bases are TGTGCCAGCAGTGCCCGGGACGCGGGAGGCAATCAGCCCCAGCATTTT.

The chain recombines TRBV4-1 with TRBJ1-3, with 8 bases that match TRBD1. Per germline, CDR1 MGHRA and CDR2 YSYEKL. V gave up 4 bases and J gave up 1 base; unmatched junction bases: 3. The length of the CDR3 is 15 residues. DNA of the CDR3: TGCGCCAGCAGCCGGAACAGGGGGTCTGGAAACACCATATATTTT. It specifies CASSRNRGSGNTIYF.